This TCR beta chain was obtained from a study of blood T cell repertoires in COVID-19. Overall study: Acute and convalescent COVID-19 specimens originated in the United States, Italy and Spain. T cells, B-cell-depleted T cells, or PBMCs provided the cDNA or gDNA that served as material.

In the original processing: It was from reference gene primer amplification that nucleated cell counts were estimated. Sequencing used immunoSEQ multiplex PCR; TCRdb keeps in-frame clones, though not all of them. V and J calls and clone size are given by that table; D and trimming were obtained from the DNA. The sample has over 110,000 clones; around 86% are singletons. Comments on this clone: A much larger clone differs by one base, so this may be a read error. This sample includes further DNA sequences coding for the same CDR3.

Germline CDR1 and CDR2: MDHEN and SYDVKM. The CDR3 is made up of 12 amino acids. The V segment lost 2 bases and the J segment 5 bases; nucleotides outside the gene matches: 0. The source material was peripheral blood. The sequence derives from a human donor in a cohort sampled during active COVID-19. The J gene is TRBJ2-7, the V gene TRBV28, with 7 bases aligning to TRBD1. As DNA, the CDR3 is TGTGCCAGCAGTTTAACAGGGGACGAGCAGTACTTC. This translates into CASSLTGDEQYF.